This T cell receptor beta chain was observed in a study of shared clonotypes between healthy human individuals. The method was immunoSEQ multiplex PCR; TCRdb's version includes in-frame clones alone and lacks a portion of them. The repertoire holds about 640,000 clones, with approximately 79% as singletons. The CDR3 is made up of 13 amino acids. Germline CDR1 SGHAT, CDR2 FQDESV (reference sequence). V was pared by 7 bases and J by 7 bases, with 17 bases between. The chain has TRBV11-1 and TRBJ2-7; a weak D match, TRBD2 (5 bases). Sequenced input: memory CD4+ T cells sorted from blood. Specified subset: CD45RA-negative fraction. The source of this sequence is a woman in her twenties or thirties in good health. CDR3 sequence (DNA): TGTGCCAGCACCGTAAGAGCGGCTGGGGAGCAGTACTTC. It specifies CASTVRAAGEQYF.